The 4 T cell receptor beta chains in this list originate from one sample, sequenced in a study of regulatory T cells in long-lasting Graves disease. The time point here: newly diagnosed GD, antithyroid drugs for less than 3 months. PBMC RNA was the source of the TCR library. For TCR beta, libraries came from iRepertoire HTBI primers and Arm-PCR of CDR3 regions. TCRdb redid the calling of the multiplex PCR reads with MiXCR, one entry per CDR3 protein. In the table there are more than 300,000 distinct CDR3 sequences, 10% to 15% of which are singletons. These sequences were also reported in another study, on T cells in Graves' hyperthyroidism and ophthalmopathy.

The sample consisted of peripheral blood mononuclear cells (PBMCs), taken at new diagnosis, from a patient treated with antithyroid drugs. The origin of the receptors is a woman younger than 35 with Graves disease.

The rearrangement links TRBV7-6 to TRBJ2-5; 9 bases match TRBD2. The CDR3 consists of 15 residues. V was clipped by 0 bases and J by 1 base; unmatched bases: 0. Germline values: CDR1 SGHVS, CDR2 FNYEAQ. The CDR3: CASSLASGGQETQYF. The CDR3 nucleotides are TGTGCCAGCAGCTTAGCTAGCGGGGGCCAAGAGACCCAGTACTTC.

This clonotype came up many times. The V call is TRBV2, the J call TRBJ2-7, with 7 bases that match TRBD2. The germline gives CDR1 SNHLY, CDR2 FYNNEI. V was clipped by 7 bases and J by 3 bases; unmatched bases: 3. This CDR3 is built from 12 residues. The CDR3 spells CASNAGVYEQYF. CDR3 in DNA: TGTGCCAGCAACGCGGGAGTCTACGAGCAGTACTTC.

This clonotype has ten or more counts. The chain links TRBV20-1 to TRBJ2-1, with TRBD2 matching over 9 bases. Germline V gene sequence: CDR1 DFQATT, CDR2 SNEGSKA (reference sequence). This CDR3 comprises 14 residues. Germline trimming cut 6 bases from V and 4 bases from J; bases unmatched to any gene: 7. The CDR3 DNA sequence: TGCAGTGCGAGCCTAGCGGGAATATACAATGAGCAGTTCTTC. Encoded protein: CSASLAGIYNEQFF.

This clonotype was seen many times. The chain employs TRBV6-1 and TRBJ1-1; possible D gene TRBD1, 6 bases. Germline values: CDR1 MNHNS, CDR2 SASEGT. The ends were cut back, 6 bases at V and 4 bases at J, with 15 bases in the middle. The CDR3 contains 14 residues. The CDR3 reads CASRITGFGTEAFF. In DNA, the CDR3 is TGTGCCAGCAGAATAACAGGGTTTGGCACTGAAGCTTTCTTT.